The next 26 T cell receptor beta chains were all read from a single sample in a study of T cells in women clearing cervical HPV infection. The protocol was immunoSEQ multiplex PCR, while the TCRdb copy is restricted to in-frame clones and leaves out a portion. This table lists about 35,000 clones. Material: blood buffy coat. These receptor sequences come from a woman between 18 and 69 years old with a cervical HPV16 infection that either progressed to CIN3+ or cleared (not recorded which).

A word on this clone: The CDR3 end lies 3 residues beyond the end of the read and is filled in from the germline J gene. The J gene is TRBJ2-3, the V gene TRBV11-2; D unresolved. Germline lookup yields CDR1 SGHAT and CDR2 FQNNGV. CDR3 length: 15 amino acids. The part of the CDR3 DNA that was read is TGTGCCAGCAGCTTAGGGGCTTACCCCTCCCAGCCG. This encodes CASSLGAYPSQP. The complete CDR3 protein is CASSLGAYPSQPQYF.

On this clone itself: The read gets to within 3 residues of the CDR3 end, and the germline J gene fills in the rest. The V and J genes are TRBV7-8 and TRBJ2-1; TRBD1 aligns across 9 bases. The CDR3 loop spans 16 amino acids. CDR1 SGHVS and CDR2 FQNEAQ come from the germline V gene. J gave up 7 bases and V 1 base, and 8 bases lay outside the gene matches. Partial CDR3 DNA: TGTGCCAGCAGCTTAGGCCTTGGACAGGGGAGAAATGAG. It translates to CASSLGLGQGRNE. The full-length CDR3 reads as CASSLGLGQGRNEQFF.

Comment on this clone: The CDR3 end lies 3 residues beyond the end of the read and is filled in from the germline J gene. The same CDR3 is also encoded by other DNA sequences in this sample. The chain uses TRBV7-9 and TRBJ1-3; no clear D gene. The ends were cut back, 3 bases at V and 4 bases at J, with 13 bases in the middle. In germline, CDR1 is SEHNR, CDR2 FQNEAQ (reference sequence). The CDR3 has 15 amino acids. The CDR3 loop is CASSLDSAVGNTIYF. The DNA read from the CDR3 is TGTGCCAGCAGCTTGGACTCGGCAGTCGGAAACACC.

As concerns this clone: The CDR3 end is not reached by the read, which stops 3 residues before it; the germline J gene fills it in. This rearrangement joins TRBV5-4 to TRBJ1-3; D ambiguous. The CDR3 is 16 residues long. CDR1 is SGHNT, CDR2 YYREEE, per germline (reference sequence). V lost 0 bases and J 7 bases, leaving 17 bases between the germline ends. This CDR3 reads CASSLDRLNGGNTIYF. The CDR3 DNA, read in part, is TGTGCCAGCAGCTTGGACCGCCTAAATGGCGGGAACACC.

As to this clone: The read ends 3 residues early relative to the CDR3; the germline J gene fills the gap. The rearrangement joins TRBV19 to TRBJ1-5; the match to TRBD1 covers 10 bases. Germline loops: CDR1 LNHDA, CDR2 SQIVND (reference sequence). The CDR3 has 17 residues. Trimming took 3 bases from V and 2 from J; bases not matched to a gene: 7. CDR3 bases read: TGTGCCAGTAGTATGCCCAGGGGGACAGGGGGCAATCAGCCC. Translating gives CASSMPRGTGGNQP. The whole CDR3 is CASSMPRGTGGNQPQHF.

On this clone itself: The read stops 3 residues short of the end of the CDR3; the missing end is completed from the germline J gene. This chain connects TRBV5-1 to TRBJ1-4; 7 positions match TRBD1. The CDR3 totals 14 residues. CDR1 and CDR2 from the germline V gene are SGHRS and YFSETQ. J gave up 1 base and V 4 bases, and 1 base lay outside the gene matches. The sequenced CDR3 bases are TGCGCCAGCAGCCCAGGGGGAACTAATGAAAAA. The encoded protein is CASSPGGTNEK. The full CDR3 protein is CASSPGGTNEKLFF.

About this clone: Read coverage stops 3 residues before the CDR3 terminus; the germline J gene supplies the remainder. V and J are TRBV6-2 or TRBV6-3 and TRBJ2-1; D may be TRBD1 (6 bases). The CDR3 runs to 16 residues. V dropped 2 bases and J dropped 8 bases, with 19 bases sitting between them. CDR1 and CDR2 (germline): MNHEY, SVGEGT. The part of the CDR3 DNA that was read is TGTGCCAGCAGTTACGACAGGACTTGGGTTCGGGATGAG. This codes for CASSYDRTWVRDE. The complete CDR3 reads CASSYDRTWVRDEQFF.

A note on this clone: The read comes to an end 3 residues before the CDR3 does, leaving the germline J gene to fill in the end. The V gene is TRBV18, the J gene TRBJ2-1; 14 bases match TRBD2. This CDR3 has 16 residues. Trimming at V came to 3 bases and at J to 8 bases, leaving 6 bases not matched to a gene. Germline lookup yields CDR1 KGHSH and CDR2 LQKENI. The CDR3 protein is CASSPLTSGGAHEQFF. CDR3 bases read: TGTGCCAGCTCACCCCTGACTAGCGGGGGGGCCCATGAG.

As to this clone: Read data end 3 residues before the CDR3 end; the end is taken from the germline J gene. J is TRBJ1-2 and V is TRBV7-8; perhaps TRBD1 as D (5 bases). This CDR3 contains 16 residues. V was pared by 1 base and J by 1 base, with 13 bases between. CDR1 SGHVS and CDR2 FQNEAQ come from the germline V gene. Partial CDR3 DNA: TGTGCCAGCAGCTTAGAAGGGGCGCTCGTTAACTATGGC. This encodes CASSLEGALVNYG. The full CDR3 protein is CASSLEGALVNYGYTF.

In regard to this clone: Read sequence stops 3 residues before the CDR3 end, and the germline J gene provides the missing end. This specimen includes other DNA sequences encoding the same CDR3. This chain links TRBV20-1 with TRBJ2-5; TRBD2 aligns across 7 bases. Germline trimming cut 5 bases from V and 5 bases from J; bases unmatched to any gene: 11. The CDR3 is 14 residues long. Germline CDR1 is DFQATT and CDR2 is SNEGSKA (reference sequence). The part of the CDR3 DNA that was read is TGCAGTGCTCAGAGTGGCGGGGGAGCGGAGACC. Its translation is CSAQSGGGAET. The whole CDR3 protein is CSAQSGGGAETQYF.

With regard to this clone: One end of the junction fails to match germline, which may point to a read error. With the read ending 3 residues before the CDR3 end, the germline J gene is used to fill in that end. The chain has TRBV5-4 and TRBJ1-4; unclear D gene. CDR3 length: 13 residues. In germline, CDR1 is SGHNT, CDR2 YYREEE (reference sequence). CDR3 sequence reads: CVSSLDRNEKLFF. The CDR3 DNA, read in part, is TGTGTCAGCAGCTTGGACCGGAATGAAAAA.

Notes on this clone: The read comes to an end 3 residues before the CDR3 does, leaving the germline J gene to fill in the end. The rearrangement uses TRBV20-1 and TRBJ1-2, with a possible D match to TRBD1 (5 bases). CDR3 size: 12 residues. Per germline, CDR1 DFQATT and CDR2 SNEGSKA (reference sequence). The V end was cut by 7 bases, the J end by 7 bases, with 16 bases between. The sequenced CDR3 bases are TGCAGTGTTCGGGACCAGGGACTTGGC. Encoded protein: CSVRDQGLG. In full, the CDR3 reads CSVRDQGLGYTF.

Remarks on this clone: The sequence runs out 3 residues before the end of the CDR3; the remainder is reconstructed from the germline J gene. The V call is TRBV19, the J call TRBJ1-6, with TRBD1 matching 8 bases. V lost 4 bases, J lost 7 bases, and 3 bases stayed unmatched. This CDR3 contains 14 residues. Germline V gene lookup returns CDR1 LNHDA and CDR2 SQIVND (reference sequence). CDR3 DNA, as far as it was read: TGTGCCAGTAGTAACCGACAGGGGAATTCACCC. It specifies CASSNRQGNSP. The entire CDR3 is CASSNRQGNSPLHF.

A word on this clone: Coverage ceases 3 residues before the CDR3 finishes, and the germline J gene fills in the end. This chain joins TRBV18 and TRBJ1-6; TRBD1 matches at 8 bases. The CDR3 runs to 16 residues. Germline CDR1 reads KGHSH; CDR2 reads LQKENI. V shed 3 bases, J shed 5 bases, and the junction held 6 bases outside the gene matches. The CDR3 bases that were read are TGTGCCAGCTCACCGCTCCGGGACAGGAATAATTCACCC. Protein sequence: CASSPLRDRNNSP. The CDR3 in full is CASSPLRDRNNSPLHF.

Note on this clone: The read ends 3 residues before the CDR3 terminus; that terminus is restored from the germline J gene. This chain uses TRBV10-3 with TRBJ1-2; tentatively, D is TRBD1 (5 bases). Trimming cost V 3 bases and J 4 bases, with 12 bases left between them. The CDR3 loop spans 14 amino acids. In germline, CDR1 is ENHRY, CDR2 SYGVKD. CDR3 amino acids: CAISDPSGGYGYTF. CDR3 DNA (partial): TGTGCCATCAGTGACCCCTCGGGGGGCTATGGC.

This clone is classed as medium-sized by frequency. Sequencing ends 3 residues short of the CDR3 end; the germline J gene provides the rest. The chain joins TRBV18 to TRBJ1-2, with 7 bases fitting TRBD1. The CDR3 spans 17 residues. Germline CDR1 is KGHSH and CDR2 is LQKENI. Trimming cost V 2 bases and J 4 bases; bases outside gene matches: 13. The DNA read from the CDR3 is TGTGCCAGCTCACCAAGCGACAGGGACAGTCCCCTCTATGGC. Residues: CASSPSDRDSPLYG. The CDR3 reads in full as CASSPSDRDSPLYGYTF.

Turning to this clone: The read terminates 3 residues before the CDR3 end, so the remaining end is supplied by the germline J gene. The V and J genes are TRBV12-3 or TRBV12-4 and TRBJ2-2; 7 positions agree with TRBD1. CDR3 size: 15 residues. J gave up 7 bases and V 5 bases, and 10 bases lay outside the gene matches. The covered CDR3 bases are TGTGCCAGCAGTATCGTAAGGGGGCGCGGCGGGGAG. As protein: CASSIVRGRGGE. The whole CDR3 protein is CASSIVRGRGGELFF.

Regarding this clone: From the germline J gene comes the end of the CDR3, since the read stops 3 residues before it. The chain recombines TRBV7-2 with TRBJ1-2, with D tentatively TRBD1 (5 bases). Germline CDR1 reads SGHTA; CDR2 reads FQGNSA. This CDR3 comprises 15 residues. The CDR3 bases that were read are TGTGCCAGCAGCTATTTAGCGGGGGGGTCCTCCGAC. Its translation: CASSYLAGGSSD. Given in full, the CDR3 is CASSYLAGGSSDYTF.

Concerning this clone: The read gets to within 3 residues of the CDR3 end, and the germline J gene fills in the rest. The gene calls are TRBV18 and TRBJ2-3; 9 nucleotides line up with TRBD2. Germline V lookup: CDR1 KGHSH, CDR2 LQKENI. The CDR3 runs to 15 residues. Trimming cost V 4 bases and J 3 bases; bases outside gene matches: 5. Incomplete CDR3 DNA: TGTGCCAGCTCACTCGCGGGGGGGCCGACAGATACG. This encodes CASSLAGGPTDT. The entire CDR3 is CASSLAGGPTDTQYF. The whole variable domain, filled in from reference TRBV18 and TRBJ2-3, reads NAGVMQNPRHLVRRRGQEARLRCSPMKGHSHVYWYRQLPEEGLKFMVYLQKENIIDESGMPKERFSAEFPKEGPSILRIQQVVRGDSAAYFCASSLAGGPTDTQYFGPGTRLTVL.

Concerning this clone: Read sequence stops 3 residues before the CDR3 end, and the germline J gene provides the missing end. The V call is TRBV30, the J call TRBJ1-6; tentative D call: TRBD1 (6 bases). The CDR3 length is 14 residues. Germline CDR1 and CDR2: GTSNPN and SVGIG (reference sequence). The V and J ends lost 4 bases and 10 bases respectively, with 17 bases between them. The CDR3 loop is CAWKVLGAGSPLHF. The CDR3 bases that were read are TGTGCCTGGAAGGTGCTGGGGGCCGGCTCACCC.

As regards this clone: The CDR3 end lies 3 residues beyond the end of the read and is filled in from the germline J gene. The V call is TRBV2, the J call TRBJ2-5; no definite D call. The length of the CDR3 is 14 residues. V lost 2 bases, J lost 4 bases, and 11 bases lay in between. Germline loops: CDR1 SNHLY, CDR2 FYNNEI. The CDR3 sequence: CASSETHGGETQYF. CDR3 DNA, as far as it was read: TGTGCCAGCAGTGAAACACACGGCGGAGAGACC. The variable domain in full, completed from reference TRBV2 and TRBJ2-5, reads EPEVTQTPSHQVTQMGQEVILRCVPISNHLYFYWYRQILGQKVEFLVSFYNNEISEKSEIFDDQFSVERPDGSNFTLKIRSTKLEDSAMYFCASSETHGGETQYFGPGTRLLVL.

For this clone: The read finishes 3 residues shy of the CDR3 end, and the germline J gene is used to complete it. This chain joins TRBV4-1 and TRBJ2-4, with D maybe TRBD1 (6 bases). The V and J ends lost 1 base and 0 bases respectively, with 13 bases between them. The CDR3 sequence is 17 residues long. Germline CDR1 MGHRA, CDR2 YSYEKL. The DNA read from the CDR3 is TGCGCCAGCAGCCAAGGGAGGACAGATATAGCCAAAAACATT. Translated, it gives CASSQGRTDIAKNI. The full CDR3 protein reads CASSQGRTDIAKNIQYF.

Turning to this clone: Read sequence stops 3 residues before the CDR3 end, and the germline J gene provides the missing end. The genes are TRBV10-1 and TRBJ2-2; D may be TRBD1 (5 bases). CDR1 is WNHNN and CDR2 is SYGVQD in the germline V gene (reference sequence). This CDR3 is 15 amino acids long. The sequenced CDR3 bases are TGCGCCAGCAGTGAATATCGGCAGGGAACCCCCAAG. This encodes CASSEYRQGTPK. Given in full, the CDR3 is CASSEYRQGTPKLFF.

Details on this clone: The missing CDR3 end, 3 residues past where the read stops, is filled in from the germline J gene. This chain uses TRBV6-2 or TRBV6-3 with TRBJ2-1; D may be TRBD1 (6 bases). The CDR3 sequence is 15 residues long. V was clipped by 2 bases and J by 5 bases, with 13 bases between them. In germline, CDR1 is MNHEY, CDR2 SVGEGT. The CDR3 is CASSYQGTRNNEQFF. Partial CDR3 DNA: TGTGCCAGCAGTTACCAGGGGACACGAAACAATGAG.

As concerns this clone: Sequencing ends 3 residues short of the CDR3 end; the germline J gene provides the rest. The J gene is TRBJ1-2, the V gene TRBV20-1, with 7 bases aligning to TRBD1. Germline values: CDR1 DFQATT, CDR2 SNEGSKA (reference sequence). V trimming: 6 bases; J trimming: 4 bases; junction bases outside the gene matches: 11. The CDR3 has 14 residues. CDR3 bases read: TGCAGTGCCATCAGTAGGGGGCGAGGCTATGGC. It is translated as CSAISRGRGYG. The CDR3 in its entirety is CSAISRGRGYGYTF.

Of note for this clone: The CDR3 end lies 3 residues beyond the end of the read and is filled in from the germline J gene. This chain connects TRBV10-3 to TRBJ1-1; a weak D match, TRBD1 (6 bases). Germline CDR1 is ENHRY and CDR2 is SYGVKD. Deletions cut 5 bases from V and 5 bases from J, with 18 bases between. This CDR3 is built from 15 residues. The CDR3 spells CAISNSRVGGTEAFF. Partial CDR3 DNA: TGTGCCATCAGTAATTCTAGGGTAGGGGGAACTGAA.